A selection of T cell receptor beta chains follows, all from one sample in a study of control samples from healthy donors and cancer patients. Clones were read by immunoSEQ multiplex PCR, and TCRdb kept only the in-frame ones, dropping some. The sample lists about 220,000 clones, around 94% seen once, with around 1.5% in the top ten. The sample taken for sequencing was blood. The receptors originated from a man between 45 and 60 years old in good health. Each CDR3 is given with its conserved first and last residue. A D gene is named only where the DNA matches it firmly. Clone size is given for some rows only: seen once, a few or many times, or a class if the clone is expanded.

>NA|NA|TRBJ1-3|TRBV6-2/TRBV6-3
TGTGCCAGCAGTTACTCGAACCTCATGGGAAACACCATATATTTT
CASSYSNLMGNTIYF
>NA|NA|TRBJ2-1|TRBV24-1
TGTGCCACCAGTGGGTTGCGTGGACAGTTCTACAATGAGCAGTTCTTC
CATSGLRGQFYNEQFF
>NA|NA|TRBJ2-7|TRBV2
TGTGCCAGCCACTTCGACAGCTACGAGCAGTACTTC
CASHFDSYEQYF
>NA|NA|TRBJ1-4|TRBV19
TGTGCCAGCCGAACGGGGCTCTTTAGTACTAATGAAAAACTGTTTTTT
CASRTGLFSTNEKLFF
>once|NA|TRBJ1-1|TRBV29-1
TGCAGCGTTGAGCAGGGGCTGAACACTGAAGCTTTCTTT
CSVEQGLNTEAFF
>NA|NA|TRBJ1-1|TRBV27
TGTGCCAGCAGTTTAGGGGTTTGGACTGAAGCTTTCTTT
CASSLGVWTEAFF
>NA|NA|TRBJ1-5|TRBV28
TGTGCCAGCAGTTTGGGTGACAGAGTCAATCAACCCCAGCATTTT
CASSLGDRVNQPQHF
>once|TRBD1|TRBJ2-7|TRBV27
TGTGCCAGCAGTTTTTTGGGACAGGGGCAGAACGAGCAGTACTTC
CASSFLGQGQNEQYF
>NA|NA|TRBJ2-6|TRBV28
TGTGCCAGCAGTGTCGAGGAGGGGAGCTCTGGGGCCAACGTCCTGACTTTC
CASSVEEGSSGANVLTF
>NA|NA|TRBJ2-2|TRBV29-1
TGCAGCGTGAGAAGAAACACCGGGGAGCTGTTTTTT
CSVRRNTGELFF
>NA|NA|TRBJ1-2|TRBV12-3/TRBV12-4
TGTGCCAGCAGTTTGGGGTATTCCTCTGGCTACACCTTC
CASSLGYSSGYTF
>NA|NA|TRBJ2-7|TRBV6-5
TGTGCCAGCATAGTCATTCAGGGGCCCTACGAGCAGTACTTC
CASIVIQGPYEQYF
>NA|NA|TRBJ2-5|TRBV3-1/TRBV3-2
TGTGCCAGCAGCTTTCCCCTAGAGACCCAGTACTTC
CASSFPLETQYF
>NA|NA|TRBJ1-6|TRBV2
TGTGCCAGCGTGGAGGGGGTTGGCAATTCACCCCTCCACTTT
CASVEGVGNSPLHF
>NA|NA|TRBJ2-1|TRBV7-9
TGTGCCAGCAGCTTCGGGGCCCGCTCCTACAATGAGCAGTTCTTC
CASSFGARSYNEQFF
>once|NA|TRBJ1-2|TRBV11-1
TGTGCCAGCGCCGGAGGGGGGTACTATGGCTACACCTTC
CASAGGGYYGYTF
>NA|NA|TRBJ2-7|TRBV5-1
TGCGCCAGCAGCCCGGACGGCAGCTCCTACGAGCAGTACTTC
CASSPDGSSYEQYF
>NA|TRBD2|TRBJ2-3|TRBV5-4
TGTGCCAGCAGCCGGGCTAGCGGGGGGGGCACAGATACGCAGTATTTT
CASSRASGGGTDTQYF
>NA|NA|TRBJ1-1|TRBV5-1
TGCGCCAGCGGGGAGGTGAACACTGAAGCTTTCTTT
CASGEVNTEAFF
>once|TRBD1|TRBJ1-4|TRBV9
TGTGCCAGCAGCGTAGACAGGGGGGGAGAAAAACTGTTTTTT
CASSVDRGGEKLFF
>NA|NA|TRBJ1-1|TRBV2
TGTGCCAGCACTTCCAGGGTTAGGACTGAAGCTTTCTTT
CASTSRVRTEAFF
>NA|NA|TRBJ1-5|TRBV6-2/TRBV6-3
TGTGCCAGCAGTCTACTCGTAGAGCCCCAGCATTTT
CASSLLVEPQHF
>once|NA|TRBJ1-5|TRBV30
TGTGCCTGGAGTGTGGACAGTTATAGCAATCAGCCCCAGCATTTT
CAWSVDSYSNQPQHF
>NA|TRBD2|TRBJ2-7|TRBV6-5
TGTGCCAGCACCGAACCGGGACTAGCGCTCTACGAGCAGTACTTC
CASTEPGLALYEQYF
>NA|NA|TRBJ2-6|TRBV15
TGTGCCACCAGTCCCCGGCAGAGGACCTCTGGGGCCAACGTCCTGACTTTC
CATSPRQRTSGANVLTF
>NA|NA|TRBJ2-3|TRBV30
TGTGCCTGGAGTGTCGGGAGATACACAGATACGCAGTATTTT
CAWSVGRYTDTQYF
>NA|TRBD2|TRBJ2-7|TRBV7-2
TGTGCCAGCAGCCAGGGTCGGGAGGGAATGCAGTACTTC
CASSQGREGMQYF
>NA|TRBD2|TRBJ2-1|TRBV2
TGTGCCAGCACGGCTAGCGGGGGTGGTGAGCAGTTCTTC
CASTASGGGEQFF
>NA|TRBD1|TRBJ2-5|TRBV2
TGTGCCAGCAGTGGGGACAGACAAGAGACCCAGTACTTC
CASSGDRQETQYF
>NA|NA|TRBJ1-5|TRBV12-3/TRBV12-4
TGTGCCAGCAACCGGAACAATCAGCCCCAGCATTTT
CASNRNNQPQHF
>NA|TRBD1|TRBJ1-3|TRBV5-4
TGTGCCAGCAGCTTTGGGGACAGAGACTCTGGAAACACCATATATTTT
CASSFGDRDSGNTIYF
>NA|NA|TRBJ2-7|TRBV10-2
TGCGCCAGAGGGACGTCGGCAGCCCACGAGCAGTACTTC
CARGTSAAHEQYF
>NA|NA|TRBJ2-1|TRBV5-1
TGCGCCAGCAGCTTGACGGAATCCTACAATGAGCAGTTCTTC
CASSLTESYNEQFF
>NA|TRBD1|TRBJ2-6|TRBV9
TGTGCCAGCAGCACAAGGACAGGGGGCTACTCTGGGGCCAACGTCCTGACTTTC
CASSTRTGGYSGANVLTF
>NA|NA|TRBJ1-2|TRBV7-2
TGTGCCAGCAGCGCCGCCACAGAGTCGGGCAACTATGGCTACACCTTC
CASSAATESGNYGYTF
>NA|TRBD1|TRBJ2-1|TRBV2
TGTGCCAGCAGCCACCCCGGGACAGGGATTCTTGAGCAGTTCTTC
CASSHPGTGILEQFF
>NA|TRBD1|TRBJ1-6|TRBV27
TGTGCCAGCAGTTTCCGAGGACAGGGTCGGATCGGCTCCTATAATTCACCCCTCCACTTT
CASSFRGQGRIGSYNSPLHF
>once|NA|TRBJ2-5|TRBV11-3
TGTGCCAGCAGCCTGGGGGGGCCGGAGACCCAGTACTTC
CASSLGGPETQYF
>NA|NA|TRBJ1-2|TRBV6-5
TGTGCCAGCAGCCCCTCCCTGGGGGGCTACACCTTC
CASSPSLGGYTF
>NA|NA|TRBJ2-2|TRBV5-6
TGTGCCAGCAGCCTAGTCCCCCCCGGGGAGCTGTTTTTT
CASSLVPPGELFF
>NA|NA|TRBJ1-3|TRBV15
TGTGCCACCAGCAGAGACAGGGGAAACACCATATATTTT
CATSRDRGNTIYF
>NA|NA|TRBJ2-5|TRBV9
TGTGCCAGCAGCCCCCGGGGTTCTCAAGAGACCCAGTACTTC
CASSPRGSQETQYF
>NA|NA|TRBJ1-1|TRBV15
TGTGCCACCAGCAGAGGCGATCTGACAGGCCTGAACACTGAAGCTTTCTTT
CATSRGDLTGLNTEAFF
>once|NA|TRBJ1-1|TRBV5-4
TGTGCCAGCAGCCGAAGACAACAGGTAACGGGCACTGAAGCTTTCTTT
CASSRRQQVTGTEAFF
>NA|NA|TRBJ1-1|TRBV27
TGTGCCAGCGCCCCGTTGGGGGAGGAAGCTTTCTTT
CASAPLGEEAFF
>NA|NA|TRBJ2-5|TRBV2
TGTGCCAGCACCAAAGGGGGGGGCTGGGAGACCCAGTACTTC
CASTKGGGWETQYF
>NA|TRBD2|TRBJ2-7|TRBV3-1/TRBV3-2
TGTGCCAGCAGCCAAGATAGATGGACTAGCCAGACGCACGAGCAGTACTTC
CASSQDRWTSQTHEQYF
>NA|TRBD2|TRBJ2-7|TRBV7-2
TGTGCCAGCAGACGGATGGCGGGGGGCGCGGGGTACGAGCAGTACTTC
CASRRMAGGAGYEQYF
>NA|NA|TRBJ1-4|TRBV10-3
TGTGCCATCGGACAGACAACTAATGAAAAACTGTTTTTT
CAIGQTTNEKLFF
>NA|NA|TRBJ2-3|TRBV2
TGTGCCAGCATTAATAAGGAACTAGCCGCAGATACGCAGTATTTT
CASINKELAADTQYF
>NA|NA|TRBJ2-2|TRBV11-2
TGTGCCAGCAGCGCACACGGGACTGCGAACACCGGGGAGCTGTTTTTT
CASSAHGTANTGELFF
>few|NA|TRBJ2-7|TRBV15
TGTGCCACCAGCAGGGGTATGGCTTACGAGCAGTACTTC
CATSRGMAYEQYF
>NA|TRBD2|TRBJ2-3|TRBV7-2
TGTGCCAGCAGCTTACGAAGCGGGGGGCCCCTTACAGATACGCAGTATTTT
CASSLRSGGPLTDTQYF
>NA|NA|TRBJ2-2|TRBV6-7
TGTGCCAGCAGCCCAGACTGTTACACCGGGGAGCTGTTTTTT
CASSPDCYTGELFF
>NA|NA|TRBJ2-2|TRBV24-1
TGTGCCACCAGTGATTTGGTCGTGAGTGCCGGGGAGCTGTTTTTT
CATSDLVVSAGELFF
>NA|NA|TRBJ1-2|TRBV3-1/TRBV3-2
TGTGCCAGCAGCCAAGCAGGGATACTTTATGGCTACACCTTC
CASSQAGILYGYTF
>NA|NA|TRBJ1-2|TRBV21-1
TGTGCCAGCAGCAAAGGGGGTCAGACAGGGCCCTTCTATGGCTACACCTTC
CASSKGGQTGPFYGYTF
>NA|NA|TRBJ2-4|TRBV5-1
TGCGCCAGCAGCTTGAACAGGGAAAACATTCAGTACTTC
CASSLNRENIQYF
>NA|NA|TRBJ2-7|TRBV5-5
TGTGCCAGCAGCTTGGGACCGAGCTGGAGCTCCTACGAGCAGTACTTC
CASSLGPSWSSYEQYF
>NA|NA|TRBJ1-1|TRBV6-5
TGTGCCAGCATCTCACTCCAGAGGCGACCTGAAGCTTTCTTT
CASISLQRRPEAFF